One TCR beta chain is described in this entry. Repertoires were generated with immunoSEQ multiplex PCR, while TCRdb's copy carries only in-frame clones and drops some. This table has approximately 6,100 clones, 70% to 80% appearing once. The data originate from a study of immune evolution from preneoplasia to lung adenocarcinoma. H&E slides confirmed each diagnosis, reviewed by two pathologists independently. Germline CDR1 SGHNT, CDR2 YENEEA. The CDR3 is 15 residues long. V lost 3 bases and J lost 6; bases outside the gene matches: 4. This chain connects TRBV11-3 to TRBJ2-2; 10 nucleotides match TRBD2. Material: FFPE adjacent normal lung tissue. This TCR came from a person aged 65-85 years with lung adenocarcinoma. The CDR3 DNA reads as TGTGCCAGCAGCTTTACTAGCGGGAAGTCCGGGGAGCTGTTTTTT. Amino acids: CASSFTSGKSGELFF.